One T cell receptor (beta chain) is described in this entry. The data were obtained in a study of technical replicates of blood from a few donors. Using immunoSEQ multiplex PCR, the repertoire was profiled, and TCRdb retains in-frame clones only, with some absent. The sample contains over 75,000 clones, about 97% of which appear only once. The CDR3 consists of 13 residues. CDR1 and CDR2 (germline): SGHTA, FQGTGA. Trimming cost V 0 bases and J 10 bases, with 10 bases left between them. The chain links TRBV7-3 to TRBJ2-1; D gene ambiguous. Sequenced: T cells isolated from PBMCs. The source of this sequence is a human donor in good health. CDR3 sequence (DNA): TGTGCCAGCAGCTTAACCCCCCTGCGCGAGCAGTTCTTC. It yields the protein CASSLTPLREQFF.